The 17 T cell receptor beta chains in this list originate from one sample, sequenced in a study of shared clonotypes between healthy human individuals. Naivety among CD8 cells was defined by CD45RO negativity and positive CCR7 selection, thereby excluding terminally differentiated effector memory CD45RA+ cells. Here immunoSEQ multiplex PCR was the method, and the copy in TCRdb shows in-frame clones only, minus some. The sample contains roughly 1,800,000 clones, 85% to 95% of which appear only once. Sequencing was performed on naive CD8+ T cells sorted from blood. These receptors were collected from a man younger than 35 in good health.

J is TRBJ2-1 and V is TRBV28; 9 bases align to TRBD2. Germline assignment: CDR1 MDHEN and CDR2 SYDVKM. The J segment lost 8 bases and the V segment lost 2 bases, leaving 4 bases of the junction unmatched. CDR3 size: 14 residues. The DNA for the CDR3 is TGTGCCAGCAGTTTAACGGGACTAGCCTATGAGCAGTTCTTC. Its protein product is CASSLTGLAYEQFF.

This sequence joins TRBV5-6 and TRBJ2-7; 9 positions agree with TRBD2. There are 14 residues in the CDR3. Germline loops: CDR1 SGHDT, CDR2 YYEEEE. V trimming: 3 bases; J trimming: 2 bases; junction bases outside the gene matches: 3. In nucleotides, the CDR3 is TGTGCCAGCAGCTCTAGCGGGGTAGCCTACGAGCAGTACTTC. Translated: CASSSSGVAYEQYF.

The gene calls are TRBV6-5 and TRBJ1-1; 10 bases map to TRBD1. The CDR3 runs 14 residues. Germline trimming cut 2 bases from V and 11 bases from J; bases unmatched to any gene: 8. Germline V gene sequence: CDR1 MNHEY, CDR2 SVGAGI. This CDR3 reads CASSYGQGVGTAFF. The CDR3 nucleotides read TGTGCCAGCAGTTACGGACAGGGGGTAGGAACGGCTTTCTTT.

In regard to this clone: Other DNA sequences in the same sample also yield this CDR3. The CDR3 DNA is TGTGCCAGCAGCTGGGGGACAGGGGTTAACACTGAAGCTTTCTTT. Amino acid sequence: CASSWGTGVNTEAFF. V gene TRBV5-4 combines with J gene TRBJ1-1; 10 nucleotides line up with TRBD1. CDR3 length: 15 residues. V was clipped by 3 bases and J by 2 bases; unmatched bases: 4. CDR1 and CDR2 from the germline V gene are SGHNT and YYREEE (reference sequence). Combining the CDR3 with reference TRBV5-4 and TRBJ1-1 gives the whole variable domain ETGVTQSPTHLIKTRGQQVTLRCSSQSGHNTVSWYQQALGQGPQFIFQYYREEENGRGNFPPRFSGLQFPNYSSELNVNALELDDSALYLCASSWGTGVNTEAFFGQGTRLTVV.

V usage is TRBV28 and J usage is TRBJ1-5, with D unresolved. V lost 5 bases and J 5 bases, leaving 1 base between the germline ends. This CDR3 has 10 amino acids. Per germline, CDR1 MDHEN and CDR2 SYDVKM. The CDR3: CASSDQPQHF. For the CDR3, the DNA is TGTGCCAGCAGTGATCAGCCCCAGCATTTT.

The chain uses TRBV7-2 and TRBJ2-7; 7 bases match TRBD1. The CDR3 covers 13 residues. The junction had 4 bases not matched to a gene; V was cut back by 4 bases and J by 4 bases. Looked up from germline, CDR1 is SGHTA and CDR2 is FQGNSA. CDR3 in DNA: TGTGCCAGCAGCTCCTCACAGGGGTACGAGCAGTACTTC. Protein sequence: CASSSSQGYEQYF.

The chain combines TRBV2 with TRBJ1-3; 7 bases align to TRBD1. Germline V CDR1 and CDR2: SNHLY, FYNNEI. Unmatched junction bases numbered 4, after V lost 7 bases and J lost 4 bases. This CDR3 is built from 13 residues. The CDR3 bases are TGTGCCAGCACCGACAGGGCCGGAAACACCATATATTTT. Protein sequence: CASTDRAGNTIYF.

Points on this clone: This sample includes further DNA sequences coding for the same CDR3. The V call is TRBV5-4, the J call TRBJ2-7; D unclear. Germline V gene data show CDR1 as SGHNT and CDR2 as YYREEE (reference sequence). This CDR3 contains 12 residues. The V end was cut by 5 bases, the J end by 0 bases, with 6 bases between. This chain's CDR3 is CASSSSSYEQYF. As DNA, the CDR3 is TGTGCCAGCAGTTCCAGCTCCTACGAGCAGTACTTC.

The genes are TRBV5-8 and TRBJ2-7; D remains unclear. Germline V lookup: CDR1 SGHTS, CDR2 YDEGEE. The CDR3 has 14 amino acids. The ends were cut back, 0 bases at V and 4 bases at J, with 11 bases in the middle. CDR3 coding DNA: TGTGCCAGCAGCTTGGAGTCCTGGGGATACGAGCAGTACTTC. Translated, it gives CASSLESWGYEQYF. Filled out from reference TRBV5-8 and TRBJ2-7, the complete variable domain reads EAGVTQSPTHLIKTRGQQATLRCSPISGHTSVYWYQQALGLGLQFLLWYDEGEERNRGNFPPRFSGRQFPNYSSELNVNALELEDSALYLCASSLESWGYEQYFGPGTRLTVT.

This chain uses TRBV14 with TRBJ1-4, with 8 bases that match TRBD1. The CDR3 loop spans 15 amino acids. Unmatched junction bases numbered 7, after V lost 6 bases and J lost 4 bases. CDR1 SGHDN and CDR2 FVKESK come from the germline V gene. In DNA form, the CDR3 reads TGTGCCAGCAGGCCTGGACAGGGCCTTAATGAAAAACTGTTTTTT. This encodes CASRPGQGLNEKLFF.

This chain joins TRBV21-1 and TRBJ1-2. TRBV21-1 is a pseudogene locus. CDR3 length equals 20 residues. The CDR3 is CASSIRKKGGMGTTIYGYTF. CDR3 coding DNA: TGTGCCAGCAGCATCCGTAAAAAGGGGGGAATGGGGACTACAATCTATGGCTACACCTTC.

This chain's CDR3 is CASIDYLGQGRNTEAFF. Here the CDR3 DNA reads TGTGCCAGTATCGATTATTTGGGCCAGGGGCGGAACACTGAAGCTTTCTTT. This chain links TRBV19 with TRBJ1-1; a weak D match, TRBD1 (6 bases). The CDR3 sequence is 17 residues long. The germline V and J ends were trimmed by 7 bases and 1 base, with 22 bases remaining between them. Germline loops: CDR1 LNHDA, CDR2 SQIVND (reference sequence). The full variable domain, with the rest looked up from reference TRBV19 and TRBJ1-1, is DGGITQSPKYLFRKEGQNVTLSCEQNLNHDAMYWYRQDPGQGLRLIYYSQIVNDFQKGDIAEGYSVSREKKESFPLTVTSAQKNPTAFYLCASIDYLGQGRNTEAFFGQGTRLTVV.

V is TRBV30 and J is TRBJ1-1, with TRBD1 as a possible D gene (6 bases). Per germline, CDR1 GTSNPN and CDR2 SVGIG (reference sequence). The CDR3 consists of 14 residues. The V and J ends lost 4 bases and 2 bases respectively, with 14 bases between them. The CDR3 DNA reads TGTGCCTGGACGTACGCGGGGGCTAACACTGAAGCTTTCTTT. Translated: CAWTYAGANTEAFF.

This chain links TRBV9 with TRBJ2-5, with 14 bases matching TRBD2. The CDR3 is 17 amino acids. The V segment lost 2 bases and the J segment 2 bases; nucleotides outside the gene matches: 5. The germline V gene encodes CDR1 SGDLS and CDR2 YYNGEE. The CDR3 protein is CASSVGTSGSSQETQYF. For the CDR3, the DNA is TGTGCCAGCAGCGTCGGGACTAGCGGGAGTAGTCAAGAGACCCAGTACTTC.

The chain uses TRBV13 and TRBJ2-7; D might be TRBD1 (6 bases). CDR1 PRHDT and CDR2 FYEKMQ come from the germline V gene (reference sequence). V was clipped by 5 bases and J by 6 bases, with 11 bases between them. There are 12 residues in the CDR3. The DNA for the CDR3 is TGTGCCAGCAGCAGCCCCAGGGGCGAGCAGTACTTC. This gives the protein CASSSPRGEQYF.

The chain is built from TRBV27 and TRBJ2-1, with 7 bases fitting TRBD1. Germline V gene lookup returns CDR1 MNHEY and CDR2 SMNVEV (reference sequence). This CDR3 region has 16 residues. V was clipped by 6 bases and J by 0 bases; unmatched bases: 8. The CDR3 here is CASREQGVSSYNEQFF. CDR3 coding DNA: TGTGCCAGCAGGGAGCAGGGGGTGAGCTCCTACAATGAGCAGTTCTTC.

The rearrangement joins TRBV7-9 to TRBJ2-3; 8 bases align to TRBD2. The V and J ends lost 3 bases and 5 bases, in that order; junction bases with no gene match: 7. CDR1 SEHNR and CDR2 FQNEAQ come from the germline V gene (reference sequence). The CDR3 is 15 residues long. The DNA for the CDR3 is TGTGCCAGCAGCTTGGCCAGCGGGAGCGGAGATACGCAGTATTTT. Translating gives CASSLASGSGDTQYF.